The 17 T cell receptor beta chains presented below share a single source sample, sequenced in a study of identical twins. MiXCR was run by TCRdb on the 5' RACE reads, yielding one entry per CDR3 protein. The profile shows approximately 490,000 distinct CDR3 sequences, about 22% of them singletons. The same data also contributed to another study, on yellow fever vaccine responses in identical twins.

The sequencing sample was made of CD4+ T cells sorted from blood. The source of these receptors is a woman under 30 in good health.

This chain connects TRBV9 to TRBJ2-2; D uncertain. Trimming removed 0 bases at V and 2 bases at J, with 11 bases between. Germline V gene lookup returns CDR1 SGDLS and CDR2 YYNGEE. CDR3 size: 16 residues. CDR3 protein: CASSVVGESNTGELFF. CDR3 sequence (DNA): TGTGCCAGCAGCGTAGTTGGGGAAAGCAACACCGGGGAGCTGTTTTTT.

This clonotype was observed a few times. This chain uses TRBV7-2 with TRBJ2-6; D ambiguous. The V end was cut by 2 bases, the J end by 0 bases, with 17 bases between. Germline values: CDR1 SGHTA, CDR2 FQGNSA. This CDR3 is 19 amino acids long. Here the CDR3 reads CASSLSRSELNSGANVLTF. In nucleotides, the CDR3 is TGTGCCAGCAGCTTATCGAGATCGGAGCTAAACTCTGGGGCCAACGTCCTGACTTTC.

The rearrangement uses TRBV10-3 and TRBJ1-1, with TRBD1 matching 10 bases. CDR3 length equals 15 residues. The ends lost 6 bases at V and 0 bases at J; junction bases unmatched: 4. Germline V CDR1 and CDR2: ENHRY, SYGVKD. As DNA, the CDR3 is TGTGCCATCAGGGACAGGGGGATGATGAACACTGAAGCTTTCTTT. Translation gives CAIRDRGMMNTEAFF.

Remarks on this clonotype: Germline is not matched at one junction end, which may reflect a read error. This chain joins TRBV4-1 and TRBJ2-3, with TRBD1 as a possible D gene (6 bases). The CDR3 length is 14 residues. CDR1 MGHRA and CDR2 YSYEKL come from the germline V gene. CDR3 loop: CATSQIQGSDTQYF. In DNA form, the CDR3 reads TGCGCCACCAGCCAAATACAGGGCTCAGATACGCAGTATTTT.

J is TRBJ2-1 and V is TRBV20-1, with TRBD2 matching 8 bases. The CDR3 is 16 residues long. Germline lookup yields CDR1 DFQATT and CDR2 SNEGSKA (reference sequence). Trimming took 0 bases from V and 9 from J; bases not matched to a gene: 13. CDR3 in DNA: TGCAGTGCTAGAGATCAGACGGGAGGGCCCTATCTTGAGCAGTTCTTC. Translated, it gives CSARDQTGGPYLEQFF.

This clonotype was picked up a small number of times. The chain is built from TRBV28 and TRBJ2-7; 7 bases align to TRBD1. The CDR3 totals 14 residues. V was pared by 6 bases and J by 5 bases, with 10 bases of the junction left unmatched. CDR1 is MDHEN, CDR2 SYDVKM, per germline. CDR3 residues: CASRKTGKFNEQYF. The CDR3 DNA sequence: TGTGCCAGCAGGAAGACAGGGAAGTTTAACGAGCAGTACTTC.

This clonotype was observed a handful of times. This chain uses TRBV4-1 with TRBJ2-1, with 8 bases identical to TRBD1. The CDR3 runs to 14 residues. Trimming at V came to 6 bases and at J to 2 bases, leaving 3 bases not matched to a gene. The germline V gene has CDR1 MGHRA and CDR2 YSYEKL. The CDR3 region is CASSQGQAYNEQFF. CDR3 DNA: TGCGCCAGCAGTCAGGGACAGGCCTACAATGAGCAGTTCTTC.

This clonotype was counted between two and nine times. V gene TRBV12-3 or TRBV12-4 combines with J gene TRBJ2-7; TRBD1 aligns across 9 bases. CDR3 length: 15 amino acids. V gave up 5 bases and J gave up 1 base; unmatched junction bases: 6. The CDR3 DNA is TGTGCCAGCAGTGGACAGGGGTCGACGTCCTACGAGCAGTACTTC. Translated, it gives CASSGQGSTSYEQYF.

This clonotype has only a few counts. V usage is TRBV27 and J usage is TRBJ1-1; D remains ambiguous. V gave up 3 bases and J gave up 0 bases, with 14 bases separating them. The CDR3 is 16 residues long. The germline CDR1 and CDR2 sequences are MNHEY and SMNVEV (reference sequence). The CDR3 loop reads CASSFPYGVMNTEAFF. CDR3 sequence (DNA): TGTGCCAGCAGTTTTCCTTATGGGGTCATGAACACTGAAGCTTTCTTT.

The J gene is TRBJ2-1, the V gene TRBV5-5; TRBD2 might be the D (6 bases). Germline CDR1 is SGHKS and CDR2 is YYEKEE (reference sequence). CDR3 length: 16 residues. V dropped 5 bases and J dropped 6 bases, with 21 bases sitting between them. The CDR3 reads CASRSPSGVRSNEQFF. CDR3 nucleotides: TGTGCCAGCAGGTCCCCCTCGGGGGTTAGGTCCAATGAGCAGTTCTTC.

This clonotype was seen more than once but under ten times. The rearrangement links TRBV28 to TRBJ2-1; D might be TRBD1 or TRBD2, each matching 5 bases. This CDR3 contains 14 residues. Germline V gene sequence: CDR1 MDHEN, CDR2 SYDVKM. V lost 6 bases, J lost 3 bases, and 12 bases lay in between. CDR3 coding DNA: TGTGCCAGCAGGAGGGAGAGGGGCTACAATGAGCAGTTCTTC. Amino acid sequence: CASRRERGYNEQFF.

This chain links TRBV20-1 with TRBJ1-5, with a possible D match to TRBD1 (5 bases). The CDR3 has 14 residues. V was shortened by 2 bases and J by 7 bases, with 15 bases between the two germline ends. Germline lookup yields CDR1 DFQATT and CDR2 SNEGSKA (reference sequence). As DNA, the CDR3 is TGCAGTGCTAGATTTGGGGACTTAGCACAGCCCCAGCATTTT. Amino acid sequence: CSARFGDLAQPQHF.

This chain uses TRBV7-2 with TRBJ2-2; D possibly corresponds to TRBD2 (6 bases). CDR1 and CDR2 from the germline V gene are SGHTA and FQGNSA. This CDR3 region has 13 residues. Trimming removed 6 bases from V and 5 bases from J, with 10 bases in between. The CDR3, as DNA: TGTGCCAGCAGTTGGAGGGGAACCGGGGAGCTGTTTTTT. This gives the protein CASSWRGTGELFF.

The J gene is TRBJ2-4, the V gene TRBV9, with D hard to call. Trimming took off 0 bases at V and 6 bases at J, with 7 bases between the two ends. CDR1 SGDLS and CDR2 YYNGEE come from the germline V gene. The CDR3 contains 13 residues. The CDR3 loop is CASSVDLGNIQYF. In nucleotides, the CDR3 is TGTGCCAGCAGCGTAGATCTAGGAAACATTCAGTACTTC.

This clonotype was counted a few times. This chain joins TRBV6-1 and TRBJ1-2; 8 bases map to TRBD1. The CDR3 length is 14 residues. Germline V CDR1 and CDR2: MNHNS, SASEGT. Losses at the gene ends were 7 bases for V and 4 bases for J; bases not matched to a gene: 8. The CDR3 loop is CASTRTGGSYGYTF. DNA of the CDR3: TGTGCCAGCACTAGAACAGGGGGTAGCTATGGCTACACCTTC.

This chain connects TRBV12-3 or TRBV12-4 to TRBJ1-4; D ambiguous. This CDR3 is built from 12 residues. Trimming left V 1 base short and J 13 bases short, with 10 bases between. The CDR3 loop is CASSLDSPGLFF. CDR3 coding DNA: TGTGCCAGCAGTTTAGACTCTCCCGGACTGTTTTTT.

The chain employs TRBV6-5 and TRBJ1-2; D call uncertain. This CDR3 contains 14 residues. The germline V gene encodes CDR1 MNHEY and CDR2 SVGAGI. V was cut by 0 bases and J by 5 bases, with 10 bases left in between. The CDR3 region has the DNA TGTGCCAGCAGTTACTCGACTCCGGGGTATGGCTACACCTTC. It encodes CASSYSTPGYGYTF.